Each of the 9 T cell receptor beta chains below was sequenced from the same sample in a study of shared T cell receptors in the human thymus. TCRdb's table, derived via immunoSEQ multiplex PCR, lists solely in-frame clones and lacks some. The data hold roughly 700,000 clones, with approximately 87% observed a single time. These data are also associated with another study on human thymus T cells.

Specimen: thymocytes. The receptors were gathered from a boy younger than two with a congenital heart defect.

V is TRBV7-9 and J is TRBJ1-1, with 9 bases matching TRBD1. CDR1 and CDR2 (germline): SEHNR, FQNEAQ (reference sequence). CDR3 length equals 13 residues. The V gene end was trimmed by 5 bases and the J gene end by 7 bases; junction bases not matched to a gene: 5. CDR3 bases: TGTGCCAGCAGCCAGACAGGGGGGAGTGAAGCTTTCTTT. This encodes CASSQTGGSEAFF.

CDR3 DNA: TGTGCCACCAGCACCCTTTACAGGGACTCCTACGAGCAGTACTTC. Its protein product is CATSTLYRDSYEQYF. This chain uses TRBV15 with TRBJ2-7; possible D gene TRBD1, 6 bases. V lost 4 bases, J lost 0 bases, and 13 bases lay in between. The germline V gene has CDR1 LNHNV and CDR2 YYDKDF (reference sequence). CDR3 size: 15 residues.

This clone was seen only once. The chain recombines TRBV4-3 with TRBJ1-2; TRBD1 matches at 8 bases. The germline gives CDR1 LGHNA, CDR2 YSLEER. The CDR3 length is 15 residues. The trim removed 1 base at V and 3 bases at J, leaving 4 bases unmatched. The CDR3 DNA sequence: TGCGCCAGCAGCCAAGGCCGGACAGGGCACTATGGCTACACCTTC. Its protein product is CASSQGRTGHYGYTF.

The chain employs TRBV4-3 and TRBJ2-3; 9 bases are shared with TRBD1. The CDR3 has 17 residues. The germline gives CDR1 LGHNA, CDR2 YSLEER. V shed 2 bases and J 5 bases; nucleotides not matched to a gene: 11. This CDR3 is CASSQFSGTGNGDTQYF. CDR3 nucleotides: TGCGCCAGCAGCCAATTCTCCGGGACAGGGAATGGAGATACGCAGTATTTT.

V usage is TRBV14 and J usage is TRBJ2-1; D is uncertain. Trimming took off 1 base at V and 8 bases at J, with 6 bases between the two ends. The CDR3 loop spans 12 amino acids. Per the germline V gene, CDR1 is SGHDN and CDR2 is FVKESK. The CDR3 DNA sequence: TGTGCCAGCAGCCAAGTGGAGCATGAGCAGTTCTTC. Translated, it gives CASSQVEHEQFF.

The chain uses TRBV25-1 and TRBJ2-1, with TRBD2 identical over 7 bases. Per the germline V gene, CDR1 is MGHDK and CDR2 is SYGVNS. The V segment lost 2 bases and the J segment 7 bases; nucleotides outside the gene matches: 8. The CDR3 has 15 residues. The DNA for the CDR3 is TGTGCCAGCAGTGAAAAGGAGGGAGGGCTAAATGAGCAGTTCTTC. This encodes CASSEKEGGLNEQFF.

This sequence joins TRBV2 and TRBJ1-1, with a tentative D call TRBD1 (6 bases). Germline lookup yields CDR1 SNHLY and CDR2 FYNNEI. The CDR3 covers 13 residues. The V and J ends lost 5 bases and 11 bases respectively, with 18 bases between them. The CDR3 DNA is TGTGCCAGCAGTCGACCCGACAGGACCCGGGCTTTCTTT. This encodes CASSRPDRTRAFF.

The chain is built from TRBV30 and TRBJ2-7; 10 positions match TRBD1. There are 22 residues in the CDR3. V lost 0 bases and J lost 0; bases outside the gene matches: 23. Germline V gene sequence: CDR1 GTSNPN, CDR2 SVGIG (reference sequence). The CDR3 loop is CAWSVSNTPRDRGATFSYEQYF. The CDR3 region has the DNA TGTGCCTGGAGTGTTTCGAACACCCCCCGGGACAGGGGTGCTACCTTCTCCTACGAGCAGTACTTC.

The chain couples TRBV2 to TRBJ2-2, with 8 bases aligning to TRBD2. CDR3 length: 14 amino acids. V shed 7 bases, J shed 4 bases, and the junction held 5 bases outside the gene matches. CDR1 and CDR2 (germline): SNHLY, FYNNEI. CDR3 DNA sequence: TGTGCCAGCACGGGAGGGGGGTGCACCGGGGAGCTGTTTTTT. The encoded protein is CASTGGGCTGELFF.